The 9 T cell receptor beta chains listed next were all sequenced from one sample in a study of blood T cells in healthy people across ages. The authors ran a second PCR of about 6 to 11 cycles using a sample-barcoded 5' primer and a J-beta primer mix. TCRdb reprocessed the 5' RACE reads with MiXCR, giving one entry per CDR3 protein. This table has some 700,000 distinct CDR3 sequences, roughly 44% appearing once. Sequences were obtained from blood. These receptors were taken from a woman aged 55-70 years in good health.

The chain uses TRBV12-3 or TRBV12-4 and TRBJ1-5; no reliable D call. The CDR3 length is 15 residues. V dropped 3 bases and J dropped 3 bases, with 12 bases sitting between them. CDR3 residues: CASSFRQPVNQPQHF. The DNA for the CDR3 is TGTGCCAGCAGTTTTCGGCAGCCCGTCAATCAGCCCCAGCATTTT.

The chain joins TRBV7-9 to TRBJ2-2; D remains ambiguous. This CDR3 comprises 15 residues. Per the germline V gene, CDR1 is SEHNR and CDR2 is FQNEAQ (reference sequence). The DNA for the CDR3 is TGTGCGGGCTCCGAGTCGGAACTGGCGTCTGGGGAGCTGTTTTTT. Protein: CAGSESELASGELFF.

This CDR3 reads CASSLMRASGSEQYF. As DNA, the CDR3 is TGTGCCAGCAGCTTAATGAGGGCTAGCGGGAGCGAGCAGTACTTC. This chain uses TRBV7-2 with TRBJ2-5; 10 bases map to TRBD2. Judging by the DNA end, TRBJ2-7 fits better; the J call may be wrong. The CDR3 has 15 residues. Germline loops: CDR1 SGHTA, CDR2 FQGNSA.

V gene TRBV20-1 combines with J gene TRBJ2-1, with TRBD1 as a possible D gene (6 bases). The CDR3 loop spans 16 amino acids. Trimming took off 1 base at V and 4 bases at J, with 17 bases between the two ends. CDR1 is DFQATT and CDR2 is SNEGSKA in the germline V gene (reference sequence). CDR3 DNA: TGCAGTGCTAGAGTATCCGGTTCAAGGGGGTACAATGAGCAGTTCTTC. It codes for CSARVSGSRGYNEQFF.

The CDR3: CATGREGVQDTQYF. The CDR3 coding sequence is TGTGCCACCGGCCGGGAGGGAGTTCAAGATACGCAGTATTTT. This chain links TRBV24-1 with TRBJ2-3; 8 bases fit TRBD2. CDR1 KGHDR and CDR2 SFDVKD come from the germline V gene. J was trimmed by 5 bases and V by 9 bases; bases with no gene match: 9. CDR3 length equals 14 residues.

This clonotype was seen ten or more times. The chain joins TRBV29-1 to TRBJ2-5; D not resolved. The germline V and J ends were trimmed by 4 bases and 2 bases, with 14 bases remaining between them. Germline loops: CDR1 SQVTM, CDR2 ANQGSEA. The CDR3 loop spans 14 amino acids. The CDR3 nucleotides are TGCAGCGTTGTGGCCCATGGGATACAAGAGACCCAGTACTTC. It yields the protein CSVVAHGIQETQYF. Drawing the rest from reference TRBV29-1 and TRBJ2-5, the complete variable domain is SAVISQKPSRDICQRGTSLTIQCQVDSQVTMMFWYRQQPGQSLTLIATANQGSEATYESGFVIDKFPISRPNLTFSTLTVSNMSPEDSSIYLCSVVAHGIQETQYFGPGTRLLVL.

The rearrangement uses TRBV6-2 or TRBV6-3 and TRBJ1-2; TRBD1 might be the D (5 bases). Germline V gene data show CDR1 as MNHEY and CDR2 as SVGEGT. V was pared by 6 bases and J by 3 bases, with 14 bases between. This CDR3 region has 14 residues. The chain's CDR3 is CASRWGGVDYGYTF. The DNA of the CDR3 is TGTGCCAGCAGATGGGGCGGGGTCGACTATGGCTACACCTTC.

This clonotype was detected many times. The CDR3 DNA follows: TGCAGTGCTAGCCCTTCCGGGGGGCGAGGGGGGGAATATACGCAGTATTTT. This gives the protein CSASPSGGRGGEYTQYF. The chain is built from TRBV20-1 and TRBJ2-3; D may be TRBD2 (7 bases). This CDR3 is 17 amino acids long. Germline-derived CDR1 and CDR2 are DFQATT and SNEGSKA (reference sequence). V was pared by 3 bases and J by 7 bases, with 26 bases between.

Turning to this clonotype: A much larger clone differs by one base, so this may be a read error. V gene TRBV4-1 combines with J gene TRBJ2-1; D not resolved. This CDR3 contains 14 residues. Trimming removed 0 bases at V and 13 bases at J, with 16 bases between. CDR1 MGHRA and CDR2 YSYEKL come from the germline V gene. CDR3 region: CASSQDRSVETQFF. The CDR3 DNA is TGCGCCAGCAGCCAAGATCGCAGCGTCGAGACCCAGTTCTTC.